The T cell receptor (beta chain) under discussion was sequenced for a study of cytomegalovirus exposure and HLA in healthy donors. Study details: Earlier work reported 100 million or so unique TCR beta sequences from about 179 million T cells.

Amplification used 60 Vbeta primers and 13 Jbeta primers. Sequenced by immunoSEQ multiplex PCR; TCRdb stores in-frame clones only, minus some. This table holds 85,000 to 130,000 clones, around 76% found once. The CDR3 totals 19 residues. The germline gives CDR1 SGHVS, CDR2 FNYEAQ. Unmatched junction bases numbered 13, after V lost 7 bases and J lost 2 bases. The study's findings and limits: CMV serostatus was the sole immune exposure data available. For most TCR sequences rarity was the rule, although some public TCRs occurred in many donors. The study listed approximately 160 cytomegalovirus-associated TCR beta chains.

As for this clone: Antigen: not known.

Material: PBMCs. J is TRBJ2-5 and V is TRBV7-6; TRBD2 agrees at 16 bases. The receptor was derived from a woman aged 45 to 65 in good health and CMV-seropositive. The CDR3 nucleotides read TGTGCCAGCACCAAATCCGGGACTAGCGGGGGGGTTCGGCAAGAGACCCAGTACTTC. It encodes CASTKSGTSGGVRQETQYF. The full variable domain, its missing parts supplied by reference TRBV7-6 and TRBJ2-5, is GAGVSQSPRYKVTKRGQDVALRCDPISGHVSLYWYRQALGQGPEFLTYFNYEAQQDKSGLPNDRFSAERPEGSISTLTIQRTEQRDSAMYRCASTKSGTSGGVRQETQYFGPGTRLLVL.